This T cell receptor beta chain was retrieved from a study of shared clonotypes between healthy human individuals. In the study overall: A donor's plate count was three for CD4 naive and three for CD4 memory; CD8 naive had two and CD8 memory one. Study outcomes and limitations: Apart from blood, nothing was sampled; tissue repertoires likely differ.

This clone was seen just once. Antigen: not known. Each subset's genomic DNA was split evenly across several immunoSEQ plates. As handled by the study authors: With immunoSEQ giving junction-only sequences and no quality scores, filtering differed. The table came from immunoSEQ multiplex PCR; TCRdb's copy has only in-frame clones and leaves some out. V, J and clone size reflect that table, while D and trimming were determined from the DNA. The sample lists 2 million or so clones, roughly 95% occurring once. V lost 4 bases to trimming and J lost 3 bases, with 21 bases between them. Germline V gene lookup returns CDR1 SEHNR and CDR2 FQNEAQ (reference sequence). The CDR3 sequence is 17 residues long.

The chain carries TRBV7-9 and TRBJ1-2, with D possibly matching TRBD1 (6 bases). This clonotype was sampled from a man between 18 and 35 years old in good health. The sequenced material came from naive CD4+ T cells sorted from blood. Subset defined: CD45RA+ positively selected. CDR3 nucleotides: TGTGCCAGCAGCTCCGAGACAGGAGATCCCGCCTACTATGGCTACACCTTC. This translates into CASSSETGDPAYYGYTF.